Each of the 26 T cell receptor beta chains below was sequenced from the same sample in a study of response to subunit inactivated influenza vaccine. A single record per CDR3 protein comes from TCRdb applying MiXCR to the RT-PCR reads. The sample lists hundreds of thousands of distinct CDR3 sequences, 25% occurring once. The sequencing here drew on CD4+ T cells sorted from PBMCs, taken roughly 5 days after vaccination. The receptor set was obtained from a man aged 45-60 years who received an inactivated influenza vaccine.

This chain uses TRBV5-1 with TRBJ1-4; 8 bases are a match to TRBD1. Germline V lookup: CDR1 SGHRS, CDR2 YFSETQ. The CDR3 covers 17 residues. With 4 bases clipped from V and 2 bases from J, the junction kept 10 bases outside the gene matches. The CDR3 loop reads CASSPRTGRGTNEKLFF. Written as DNA, the CDR3 is TGCGCCAGCAGCCCTCGGACAGGGAGAGGGACTAATGAAAAACTGTTTTTT.

The rearrangement links TRBV9 to TRBJ2-1, with 10 bases matching TRBD2. Per the germline V gene, CDR1 is SGDLS and CDR2 is YYNGEE. The CDR3 runs to 15 residues. Trimming removed 0 bases from V and 9 bases from J; junction bases left unmatched: 6. In nucleotides, the CDR3 is TGTGCCAGCAGCGTAGAGGTAGGACTAGCGGCTGAGCAGTTCTTC. Amino acids: CASSVEVGLAAEQFF.

On this clonotype itself: Compared with germline, one end of the junction differs, possibly owing to a read error. The rearrangement links TRBV4-3 to TRBJ2-2; TRBD2 is a possible D gene (5 bases). CDR1 and CDR2 from the germline V gene are LGHNA and YSLEER. The CDR3 runs to 15 residues. The CDR3 bases are TGCGCCAGCAGACATAGGACCAGGAACACCGGGGAGCTATTTTTT. Amino acids: CASRHRTRNTGELFF.

V usage is TRBV18 and J usage is TRBJ1-5; weak D call: TRBD1 (6 bases). The CDR3 covers 15 residues. Germline values: CDR1 KGHSH, CDR2 LQKENI. V lost 1 base and J 5 bases, leaving 12 bases between the germline ends. CDR3 residues: CASSPLRTAYQPQHF. The CDR3 nucleotides read TGTGCCAGCTCACCACTGCGGACAGCTTATCAGCCCCAGCATTTT.

This clonotype was detected ten times or more. The chain employs TRBV7-2 and TRBJ1-1; weak D call: TRBD1 (5 bases). The V gene lost 1 base and the J gene lost 0 bases, with 9 bases spanning the gap. The length of the CDR3 is 15 residues. Germline values: CDR1 SGHTA, CDR2 FQGNSA. The CDR3 DNA follows: TGTGCCAGCAGCTTAGTGGCAGGGATGAACACTGAAGCTTTCTTT. Protein product: CASSLVAGMNTEAFF.

This chain joins TRBV7-3 and TRBJ2-3; D gene ambiguous. V was pared by 6 bases and J by 7 bases, with 14 bases between. This CDR3 spans 13 amino acids. Germline V gene sequence: CDR1 SGHTA, CDR2 FQGTGA. The chain's CDR3 is CASSLPPDHTQYF. CDR3 nucleotides: TGTGCCAGCAGTTTGCCCCCGGACCATACGCAGTATTTT.

The chain carries TRBV20-1 and TRBJ2-2; TRBD2 agrees at 9 bases. CDR1 and CDR2 (germline): DFQATT, SNEGSKA (reference sequence). V was clipped by 4 bases and J by 7 bases; unmatched bases: 4. The CDR3 spans 13 residues. CDR3 coding DNA: TGCAGTGCTAAAGCGGGAGGAGGCGGGGAGCTGTTTTTT. Its translation: CSAKAGGGGELFF.

This chain links TRBV12-3 or TRBV12-4 with TRBJ2-7, with D maybe TRBD1 (5 bases). There are 13 residues in the CDR3. Trimming took off 6 bases at V and 4 bases at J, with 13 bases between the two ends. The CDR3 nucleotides are TGTGCCAGCAGCCCAGGCAGGGAATACGAGCAGTACTTC. Translated, it gives CASSPGREYEQYF.

This chain joins TRBV20-1 and TRBJ2-1, with D possibly TRBD1 on 5 matching bases. Deletions cut 5 bases from V and 2 bases from J, with 16 bases between. Germline assignment: CDR1 DFQATT and CDR2 SNEGSKA (reference sequence). The CDR3 contains 15 residues. CDR3 DNA sequence: TGCAGTGCTTTCAACCCAAGGGGCACCTACAATGAGCAGTTCTTC. Translating gives CSAFNPRGTYNEQFF.

V gene TRBV20-1 combines with J gene TRBJ2-1; TRBD1 agrees at 7 bases. The germline V gene encodes CDR1 DFQATT and CDR2 SNEGSKA (reference sequence). The CDR3 loop spans 16 amino acids. The ends lost 4 bases at V and 8 bases at J; junction bases unmatched: 17. For the CDR3, the DNA is TGCAGTGCTACAACGCCGCCACAGGGGTTCCGCGATGAGCAGTTCTTC. This codes for CSATTPPQGFRDEQFF.

The chain recombines TRBV7-2 with TRBJ1-6; no definite D call. Per the germline V gene, CDR1 is SGHTA and CDR2 is FQGNSA. Trimming removed 7 bases at V and 14 bases at J, with 15 bases between. The CDR3 spans 12 residues. CDR3: CASTSNWRTLHF. The CDR3 DNA reads as TGTGCCAGCACCTCAAACTGGCGGACCCTCCACTTT.

V and J are TRBV20-1 and TRBJ2-7; no clear D. This CDR3 region has 11 residues. The V end lost 5 bases, the J end lost 4 bases, and 9 bases lay between the germline ends. CDR1 and CDR2 (germline): DFQATT, SNEGSKA (reference sequence). DNA for the CDR3: TGCAGTGCTGCCCCTACTTACGAGCAGTACTTC. Translated: CSAAPTYEQYF.

The genes are TRBV12-3 or TRBV12-4 and TRBJ1-3, with 8 bases fitting TRBD1. This CDR3 contains 16 residues. Trimming removed 6 bases from V and 2 bases from J; junction bases left unmatched: 9. CDR3 amino acids: CASRPGQGRPGNTIYF. The CDR3, as DNA: TGTGCCAGCAGGCCCGGACAGGGTAGGCCTGGAAACACCATATATTTT.

This clonotype occurred a few times. V usage is TRBV19 and J usage is TRBJ1-2, with D unresolved. The V end was cut by 7 bases, the J end by 5 bases, with 11 bases between. From germline, CDR1 is LNHDA and CDR2 SQIVND (reference sequence). The CDR3 length is 12 residues. Here the CDR3 reads CASTLVNYGYTF. DNA of the CDR3: TGTGCCAGTACCTTAGTGAATTATGGCTACACCTTC.

This clonotype was picked up a small number of times. The chain uses TRBV7-3 and TRBJ2-2; tentatively, D is TRBD1 (6 bases). The CDR3 is made up of 15 amino acids. CDR1 and CDR2 (germline): SGHTA, FQGTGA. V dropped 5 bases and J dropped 6 bases, with 16 bases sitting between them. This CDR3 reads CASSPMVGGAGELFF. CDR3 sequence (DNA): TGTGCCAGCAGCCCCATGGTAGGGGGAGCCGGGGAGCTGTTTTTT.

CDR3: CASSPGTGQVSYEQYF. CDR3 bases: TGTGCCAGCTCACCTGGCACGGGACAGGTCTCCTACGAGCAGTACTTC. The chain is built from TRBV18 and TRBJ2-7; 8 nucleotides match TRBD1. The CDR3 loop spans 16 amino acids. The junction had 7 bases not matched to a gene; V was cut back by 3 bases and J by 0 bases. Germline CDR1 and CDR2: KGHSH and LQKENI.

The rearrangement links TRBV7-2 to TRBJ2-3; D is uncertain. Germline assignment: CDR1 SGHTA and CDR2 FQGNSA. The length of the CDR3 is 12 residues. Trimming stripped 5 bases from V and 7 bases from J, with 10 bases between. CDR3 nucleotide sequence: TGTGCCAGCAGCATGGGAAGGAATACGCAGTATTTT. Protein: CASSMGRNTQYF.

In its sample, this clonotype was seen a few times. The chain has TRBV20-1 and TRBJ1-1, with TRBD1 identical over 12 bases. Germline V gene data show CDR1 as DFQATT and CDR2 as SNEGSKA (reference sequence). The CDR3 is made up of 15 amino acids. The ends lost 6 bases at V and 4 bases at J; junction bases unmatched: 9. The CDR3 bases are TGCAGTGCCTCACCGGGACAGGGGGCGGTCACTGAAGCTTTCTTT. Encoded protein: CSASPGQGAVTEAFF.

In this sample, this clonotype turned up a few times. The rearrangement joins TRBV4-2 to TRBJ2-3; D remains unclear. The CDR3 covers 16 residues. Trimming pared 1 base from V and 2 bases from J, leaving 13 bases between. CDR1 is LGHNA and CDR2 is YNFKEQ in the germline V gene. The CDR3 loop is CASSQGQLPLTDTQYF. CDR3 in DNA: TGTGCCAGCAGCCAAGGGCAGCTTCCTCTCACAGATACGCAGTATTTT.

This clonotype has only a few counts. The chain links TRBV7-2 to TRBJ2-1; D gene uncertain. The CDR3 totals 14 residues. Germline CDR1 reads SGHTA; CDR2 reads FQGNSA. V lost 1 base and J 7 bases, leaving 11 bases between the germline ends. Here the CDR3 reads CASSLGGLKNEQFF. In DNA form, the CDR3 reads TGTGCCAGCAGCTTAGGTGGTCTAAAGAATGAGCAGTTCTTC. The variable domain in full, with the rest retrieved from reference TRBV7-2 and TRBJ2-1, is GAGVSQSPSNKVTEKGKDVELRCDPISGHTALYWYRQSLGQGLEFLIYFQGNSAPDKSGLPSDRFSAERTGGSVSTLTIQRTQQEDSAVYLCASSLGGLKNEQFFGPGTRLTVL.

This clonotype was picked up a small number of times. The chain employs TRBV5-1 and TRBJ2-7; D might be TRBD1 or TRBD2, each matching 5 bases. With 1 base removed from V and 5 bases from J, the gap between germline ends came to 13 bases. CDR3 length: 14 amino acids. Germline V lookup: CDR1 SGHRS, CDR2 YFSETQ. The CDR3 nucleotides read TGCGCCAGCAGCTTGCGGGGCGCGAGGGACGAGCAGTACTTC. This sequence encodes CASSLRGARDEQYF. Variable domain in full (rest from reference TRBV5-1 and TRBJ2-7): KAGVTQTPRYLIKTRGQQVTLSCSPISGHRSVSWYQQTPGQGLQFLFEYFSETQRNKGNFPGRFSGRQFSNSRSEMNVSTLELGDSALYLCASSLRGARDEQYFGPGTRLTVT.

V usage is TRBV5-1 and J usage is TRBJ1-2; D uncertain. The CDR3 length is 13 residues. The germline gives CDR1 SGHRS, CDR2 YFSETQ. The ends were cut back, 5 bases at V and 0 bases at J, with 8 bases in the middle. The CDR3 protein is CASREDPNYGYTF. The CDR3 DNA sequence: TGCGCCAGCAGAGAGGACCCTAACTATGGCTACACCTTC.

V usage is TRBV3-1 and J usage is TRBJ1-1; the match to TRBD1 covers 7 bases. The V segment lost 4 bases and the J segment 0 bases; nucleotides outside the gene matches: 2. The CDR3 sequence is 14 residues long. Per germline, CDR1 LGHDT and CDR2 YNNKEL (reference sequence). CDR3 sequence (DNA): TGTGCCAGCAGCCGCGGGACAGTGAACACTGAAGCTTTCTTT. Its protein product is CASSRGTVNTEAFF.

The gene calls are TRBV10-3 and TRBJ2-7; D is perhaps TRBD2 (7 bases). V lost 4 bases and J 0 bases, leaving 13 bases between the germline ends. The CDR3 is 15 amino acids. CDR1 is ENHRY, CDR2 SYGVKD, per germline. CDR3 in amino acids: CAISVGGGSSYEQYF. DNA of the CDR3: TGTGCCATCAGTGTCGGCGGGGGCAGCTCCTACGAGCAGTACTTC.

The J gene is TRBJ2-5, the V gene TRBV6-5; 15 bases line up with TRBD2. This CDR3 has 19 amino acids. Losses at the gene ends were 4 bases for V and 5 bases for J; bases not matched to a gene: 14. Germline loops: CDR1 MNHEY, CDR2 SVGAGI. As DNA, the CDR3 is TGTGCCAGCAGTTCTCTAAGGACTAGCGGGAGGGCCCCACCTGAGACCCAGTACTTC. The encoded protein is CASSSLRTSGRAPPETQYF.

This clonotype was counted a few times. The chain carries TRBV9 and TRBJ2-1; TRBD1 matches 8 bases. The germline V gene encodes CDR1 SGDLS and CDR2 YYNGEE. This CDR3 is built from 17 residues. The trim removed 3 bases at V and 5 bases at J, leaving 13 bases unmatched. The CDR3 nucleotides read TGTGCCAGCAGCGAGAGGGATTGGACAGGGAAAAACAATGAGCAGTTCTTC. Its protein is CASSERDWTGKNNEQFF. Using reference TRBV9 and TRBJ2-1 for the parts outside the CDR3, the full variable domain is DSGVTQTPKHLITATGQRVTLRCSPRSGDLSVYWYQQSLDQGLQFLIQYYNGEERAKGNILERFSAQQFPDLHSELNLSSLELGDSALYFCASSERDWTGKNNEQFFGPGTRLTVL.